The entry below gives a single TCR beta chain sequence along with its context. For the second PCR, which ran for about 7 to 11 cycles, a sample-barcoded 5' primer and a J-beta primer mix were used. TCRdb passed the 5' RACE reads through MiXCR, listing each CDR3 protein once. The top ten hold over 35% of the sample, which has about 640,000 distinct CDR3 sequences, 58% seen once. With 0 bases removed from V and 1 base from J, the gap between germline ends came to 19 bases. Per germline, CDR1 MGHRA and CDR2 YSYEKL. CDR3 length: 19 residues. This sample was taken from a study of blood T cells in healthy people across ages.

Sequencing input: blood. The sequence was collected from a man aged 60-69 years in good health. The chain combines TRBV4-1 with TRBJ2-4, with D possibly being TRBD1 or TRBD2 (6 bases each). The CDR3 nucleotides read TGCGCCAGCAGCCAAGAGGTAGGGGACGGGGGCCCCGCCAAAAACATTCAGTACTTC. It translates to CASSQEVGDGGPAKNIQYF.